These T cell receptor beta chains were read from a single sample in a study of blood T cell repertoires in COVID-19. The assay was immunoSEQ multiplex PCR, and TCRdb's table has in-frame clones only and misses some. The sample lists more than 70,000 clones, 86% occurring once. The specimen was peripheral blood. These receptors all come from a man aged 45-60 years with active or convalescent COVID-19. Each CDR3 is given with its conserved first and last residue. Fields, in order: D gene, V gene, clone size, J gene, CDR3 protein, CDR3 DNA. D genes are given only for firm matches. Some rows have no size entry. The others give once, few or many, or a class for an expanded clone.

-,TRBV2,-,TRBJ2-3,CASRTGSVGTDTQYF,TGTGCCAGCAGAACAGGGTCCGTGGGCACAGATACGCAGTATTTT
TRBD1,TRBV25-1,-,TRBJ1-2,CASGTGGFGYTF,TGTGCCAGCGGAACAGGGGGCTTTGGCTACACCTTC
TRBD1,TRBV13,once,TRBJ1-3,CASSTTGAGNTIYF,TGTGCCAGCAGCACGACAGGGGCTGGAAACACCATATATTTT
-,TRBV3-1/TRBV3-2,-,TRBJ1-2,CASSPTTQGNYGYTF,TGTGCCAGCAGCCCCACAACACAGGGTAACTATGGCTACACCTTC
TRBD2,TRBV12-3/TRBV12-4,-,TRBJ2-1,CASSLGLPEQFF,TGTGCCAGCAGCCTGGGACTACCAGAGCAGTTCTTC
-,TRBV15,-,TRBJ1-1,CATSLTGNTEAFF,TGTGCCACCAGCCTTACAGGTAACACTGAAGCTTTCTTT
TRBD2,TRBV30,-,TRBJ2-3,CAWSDGLGRSTDTQYF,TGTGCCTGGAGCGACGGACTAGGCCGGAGCACAGATACGCAGTATTTT
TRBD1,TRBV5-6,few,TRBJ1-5,CASSDDRDNQPQHF,TGTGCCAGCAGCGACGACAGGGACAATCAGCCCCAGCATTTT
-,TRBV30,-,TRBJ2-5,CAWSEVGSETQYF,TGTGCCTGGAGTGAAGTCGGGTCAGAGACCCAGTACTTC
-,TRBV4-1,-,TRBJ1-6,CASSQDATGFSPLHF,TGCGCCAGCAGCCAAGATGCAACAGGGTTTTCACCCCTCCACTTT
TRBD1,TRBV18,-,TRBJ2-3,CASSPRDRSTDTQYF,TGTGCCAGCTCACCAAGGGACAGGAGCACAGATACGCAGTATTTT
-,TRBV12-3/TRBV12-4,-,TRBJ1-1,CASSLRGGTEAFF,TGTGCCAGCAGCCTTAGGGGGGGAACTGAAGCTTTCTTT
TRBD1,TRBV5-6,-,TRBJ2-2,CASSPDRAYTGELFF,TGTGCCAGCAGTCCAGACAGGGCTTACACCGGGGAGCTGTTTTTT
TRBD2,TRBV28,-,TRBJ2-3,CASRSGTSGGRTDTQYF,TGTGCCAGCAGATCCGGGACTAGCGGGGGGCGCACAGATACGCAGTATTTT
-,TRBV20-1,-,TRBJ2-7,CSARSGHEQYF,TGCAGTGCTAGGTCTGGCCACGAGCAGTACTTC
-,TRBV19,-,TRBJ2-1,CASSIRQVNEQFF,TGTGCCAGTAGTATAAGACAGGTTAATGAGCAGTTCTTC
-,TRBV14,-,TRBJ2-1,CASSQGRPGEQFF,TGTGCCAGCAGCCAAGGTCGGCCGGGTGAGCAGTTCTTC
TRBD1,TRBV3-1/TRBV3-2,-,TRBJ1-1,CASSRGQGAEAFF,TGTGCCAGCAGCCGAGGACAGGGGGCTGAAGCTTTCTTT
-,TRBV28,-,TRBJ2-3,CASSIEGADTQYF,TGTGCCAGCAGCATCGAGGGAGCAGATACGCAGTATTTT
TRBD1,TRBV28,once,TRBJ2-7,CAIKDRINYEQYF,TGTGCCATAAAGGACAGGATTAATTACGAGCAGTACTTC